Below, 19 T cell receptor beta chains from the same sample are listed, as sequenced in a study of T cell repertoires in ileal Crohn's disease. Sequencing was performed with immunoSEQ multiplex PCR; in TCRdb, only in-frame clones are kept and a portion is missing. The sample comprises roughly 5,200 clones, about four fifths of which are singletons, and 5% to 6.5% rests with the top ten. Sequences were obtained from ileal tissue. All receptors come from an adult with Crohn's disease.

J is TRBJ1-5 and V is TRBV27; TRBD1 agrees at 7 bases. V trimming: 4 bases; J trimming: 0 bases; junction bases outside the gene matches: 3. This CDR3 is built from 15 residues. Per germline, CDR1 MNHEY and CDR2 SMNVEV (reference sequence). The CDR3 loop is CASSWDSNSNQPQHF. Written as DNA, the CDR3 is TGTGCCAGCAGTTGGGACAGCAATAGCAATCAGCCCCAGCATTTT.

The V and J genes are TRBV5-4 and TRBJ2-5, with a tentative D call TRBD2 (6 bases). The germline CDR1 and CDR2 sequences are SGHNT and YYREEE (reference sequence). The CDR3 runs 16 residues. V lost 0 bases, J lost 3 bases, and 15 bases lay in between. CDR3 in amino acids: CASSLAGRVAEETQYF. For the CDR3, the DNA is TGTGCCAGCAGCTTGGCCGGGAGAGTTGCGGAAGAGACCCAGTACTTC.

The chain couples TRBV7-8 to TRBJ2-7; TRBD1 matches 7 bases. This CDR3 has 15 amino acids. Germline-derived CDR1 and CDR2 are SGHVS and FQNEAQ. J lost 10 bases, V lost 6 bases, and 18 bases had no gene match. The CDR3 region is CASRRTGQTYSGQYF. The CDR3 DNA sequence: TGTGCCAGCAGACGAACGGGACAGACTTATTCGGGTCAGTACTTC.

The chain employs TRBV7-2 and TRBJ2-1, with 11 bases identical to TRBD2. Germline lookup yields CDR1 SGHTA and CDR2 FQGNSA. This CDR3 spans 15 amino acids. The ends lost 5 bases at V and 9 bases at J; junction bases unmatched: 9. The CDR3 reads CASSIGLAGTVEQFF. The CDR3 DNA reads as TGTGCCAGCAGCATTGGACTAGCGGGTACGGTTGAGCAGTTCTTC.

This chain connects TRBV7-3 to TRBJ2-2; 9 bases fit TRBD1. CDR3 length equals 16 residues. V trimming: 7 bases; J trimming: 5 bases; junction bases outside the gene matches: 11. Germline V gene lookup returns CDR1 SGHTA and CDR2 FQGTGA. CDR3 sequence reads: CASTQGGQGNTGELFF. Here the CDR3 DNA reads TGTGCCAGCACCCAAGGGGGACAGGGAAATACCGGGGAGCTGTTTTTT.

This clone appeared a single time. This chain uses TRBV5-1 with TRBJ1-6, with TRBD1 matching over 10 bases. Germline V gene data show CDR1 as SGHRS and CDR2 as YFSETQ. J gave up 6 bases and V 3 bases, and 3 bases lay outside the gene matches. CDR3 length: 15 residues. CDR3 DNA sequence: TGCGCCAGCAGCTCGGGGGACAGGGGTAATTCACCCCTCCACTTT. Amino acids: CASSSGDRGNSPLHF.

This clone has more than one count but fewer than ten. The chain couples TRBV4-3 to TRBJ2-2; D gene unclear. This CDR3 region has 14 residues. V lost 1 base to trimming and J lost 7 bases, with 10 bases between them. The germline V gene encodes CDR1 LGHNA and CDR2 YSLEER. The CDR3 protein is CASSQAVAGGELFF. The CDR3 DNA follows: TGCGCCAGCAGCCAAGCGGTAGCCGGCGGGGAGCTGTTTTTT.

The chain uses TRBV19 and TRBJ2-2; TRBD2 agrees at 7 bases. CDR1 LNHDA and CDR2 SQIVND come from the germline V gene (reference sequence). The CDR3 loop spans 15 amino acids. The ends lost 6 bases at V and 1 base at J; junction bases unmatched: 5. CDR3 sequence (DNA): TGTGCCAGTAGGACAGCGGGACTGAACACCGGGGAGCTGTTTTTT. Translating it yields CASRTAGLNTGELFF.

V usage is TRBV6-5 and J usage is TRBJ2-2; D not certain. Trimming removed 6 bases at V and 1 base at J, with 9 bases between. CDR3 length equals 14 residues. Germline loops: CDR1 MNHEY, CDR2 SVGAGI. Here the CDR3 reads CASSSSGNTGELFF. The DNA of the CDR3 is TGTGCCAGCAGCTCCAGTGGGAACACCGGGGAGCTGTTTTTT.

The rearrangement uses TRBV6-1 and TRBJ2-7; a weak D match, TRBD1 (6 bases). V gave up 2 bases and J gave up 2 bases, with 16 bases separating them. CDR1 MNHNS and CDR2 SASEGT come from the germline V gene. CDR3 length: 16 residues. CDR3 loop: CASSESIPGAPYEQYF. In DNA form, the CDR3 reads TGTGCCAGCAGTGAATCGATCCCAGGGGCACCCTACGAGCAGTACTTC.

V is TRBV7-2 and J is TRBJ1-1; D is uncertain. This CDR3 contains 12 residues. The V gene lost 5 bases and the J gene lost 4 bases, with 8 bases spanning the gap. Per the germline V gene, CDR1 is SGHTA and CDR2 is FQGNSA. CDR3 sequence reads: CASSRVGTEAFF. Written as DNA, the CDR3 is TGTGCCAGCAGCCGGGTGGGCACTGAAGCTTTCTTT.

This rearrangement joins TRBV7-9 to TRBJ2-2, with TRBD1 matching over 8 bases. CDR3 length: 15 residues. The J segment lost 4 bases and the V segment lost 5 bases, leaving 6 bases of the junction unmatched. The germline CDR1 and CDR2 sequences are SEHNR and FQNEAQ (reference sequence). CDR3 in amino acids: CASSQGTGGTGELFF. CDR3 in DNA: TGTGCCAGCAGCCAAGGGACAGGTGGCACCGGGGAGCTGTTTTTT.

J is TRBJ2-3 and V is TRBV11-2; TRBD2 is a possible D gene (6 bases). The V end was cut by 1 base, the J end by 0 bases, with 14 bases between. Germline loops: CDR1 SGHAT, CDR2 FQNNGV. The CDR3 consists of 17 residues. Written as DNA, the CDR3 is TGTGCCAGCAGCTTAGGGGGAGGCAGGGTGAGCACAGATACGCAGTATTTT. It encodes CASSLGGGRVSTDTQYF.

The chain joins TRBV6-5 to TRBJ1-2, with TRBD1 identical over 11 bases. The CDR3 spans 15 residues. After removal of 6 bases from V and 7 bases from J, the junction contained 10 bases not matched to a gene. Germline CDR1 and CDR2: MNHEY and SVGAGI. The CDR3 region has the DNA TGTGCCAGCAGAGATGGGGACAGGGGGGGAGGTGGCTACACCTTC. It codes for CASRDGDRGGGGYTF.

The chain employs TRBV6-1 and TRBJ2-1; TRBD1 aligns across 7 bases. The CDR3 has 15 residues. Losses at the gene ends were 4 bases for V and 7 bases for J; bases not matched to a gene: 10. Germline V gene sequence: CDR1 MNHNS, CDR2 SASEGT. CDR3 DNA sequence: TGTGCCAGCAGTGTAACAGGGGTTTACGGTAATGAGCAGTTCTTC. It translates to CASSVTGVYGNEQFF.

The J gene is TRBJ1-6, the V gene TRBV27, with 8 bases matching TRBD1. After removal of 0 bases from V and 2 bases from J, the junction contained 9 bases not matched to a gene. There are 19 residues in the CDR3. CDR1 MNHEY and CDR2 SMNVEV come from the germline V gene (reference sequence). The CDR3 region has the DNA TGTGCCAGCAGTTTATCCGGGACAGGATCAGTTCCCTATAATTCACCCCTCCACTTT. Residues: CASSLSGTGSVPYNSPLHF.

Written as DNA, the CDR3 is TGTGCCAGCGCGGGGGCCAACGTCCTGACTTTC. Residues: CASAGANVLTF. This chain uses TRBV11-2 with TRBJ2-6; D uncertain. This CDR3 contains 11 residues. V lost 8 bases, J lost 4 bases, and 3 bases lay in between. Germline V lookup: CDR1 SGHAT, CDR2 FQNNGV.

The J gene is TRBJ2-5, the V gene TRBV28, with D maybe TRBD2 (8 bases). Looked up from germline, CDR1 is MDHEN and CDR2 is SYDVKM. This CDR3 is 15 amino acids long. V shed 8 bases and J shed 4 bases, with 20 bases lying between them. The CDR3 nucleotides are TGTGCCAGCTCCCGACAGGGCGGGGGGAGAGAGACCCAGTACTTC. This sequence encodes CASSRQGGGRETQYF. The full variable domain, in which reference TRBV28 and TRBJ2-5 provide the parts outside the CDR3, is DVKVTQSSRYLVKRTGEKVFLECVQDMDHENMFWYRQDPGLGLRLIYFSYDVKMKEKGDIPEGYSVSREKKERFSLILESASTNQTSMYLCASSRQGGGRETQYFGPGTRLLVL.

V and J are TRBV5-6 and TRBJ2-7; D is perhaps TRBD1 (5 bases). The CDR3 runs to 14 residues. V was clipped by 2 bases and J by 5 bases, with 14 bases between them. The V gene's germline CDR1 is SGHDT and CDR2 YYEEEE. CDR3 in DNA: TGTGCCAGCAGCTTTGGAAGGGGATTCAACGAGCAGTACTTC. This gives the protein CASSFGRGFNEQYF.